These 31 T cell receptor beta chains were all obtained from the same sample, sequenced in a study of beta chain features in type 1 diabetes. The entirety of the isolated RNA underwent reverse transcription, so expressed TCRB transcripts were sequenced. Only in-frame clones appear in the TCRdb table, and some are missing; sequencing was by immunoSEQ multiplex PCR. The sample lists 120,000 to 150,000 clones; around a tenth were seen once. Specimen: central memory CD4+ T cells from blood. The source of these receptors is a woman in her forties in good health.

This clone showed up just a few times. This chain joins TRBV7-2 and TRBJ1-4, with 9 bases lining up with TRBD1. CDR1 is SGHTA and CDR2 is FQGNSA in the germline V gene. This CDR3 is 15 amino acids long. The ends lost 5 bases at V and 5 bases at J; junction bases unmatched: 6. The CDR3 DNA reads TGTGCCAGCAGCGAGAACAGGGGGCTAAATGAAAAACTGTTTTTT. Translation gives CASSENRGLNEKLFF.

There are many counts of this clone. The sample holds other DNA sequences that translate to the same CDR3. The chain carries TRBV5-4 and TRBJ1-6; 7 positions match TRBD1. Germline trimming cut 0 bases from V and 9 bases from J; bases unmatched to any gene: 0. This CDR3 has 13 amino acids. Germline V gives CDR1 SGHNT, CDR2 YYREEE (reference sequence). For the CDR3, the DNA is TGTGCCAGCAGCTTGGACAGGGGTTCACCCCTCCACTTT. This translates into CASSLDRGSPLHF.

This clone came up a few times. The chain is built from TRBV2 and TRBJ2-7; perhaps TRBD2 as D (5 bases). From germline, CDR1 is SNHLY and CDR2 FYNNEI. Trimming pared 1 base from V and 6 bases from J, leaving 13 bases between. CDR3 length equals 14 residues. For the CDR3, the DNA is TGTGCCAGCAGTGAAGTCCGCCCCGAGGGCGAGCAGTACTTC. It specifies CASSEVRPEGEQYF.

This clone has only a few counts. The chain is built from TRBV7-2 and TRBJ1-2, with a weak D call TRBD1 (6 bases). The CDR3 runs to 13 residues. Germline V gene lookup returns CDR1 SGHTA and CDR2 FQGNSA. Trimming removed 5 bases from V and 3 bases from J, with 10 bases in between. The CDR3 here is CASSTRTDYGYTF. In DNA, the CDR3 is TGTGCCAGCAGCACCCGGACAGACTATGGCTACACCTTC.

This CDR3 is CASSRGGQGRFF. CDR3 nucleotide sequence: TGTGCCAGCAGTCGGGGGGGACAGGGTCGGTTCTTT. The chain employs TRBV6-5 and TRBJ1-1; 9 bases line up with TRBD1. The germline gives CDR1 MNHEY, CDR2 SVGAGI. V dropped 5 bases and J dropped 14; count of bases not matched to a gene: 9. CDR3 length: 12 residues.

This clone was observed a handful of times. V gene TRBV5-6 combines with J gene TRBJ1-2; no clear D gene. Looked up from germline, CDR1 is SGHDT and CDR2 is YYEEEE. The CDR3 length is 13 residues. V dropped 1 base and J dropped 7 bases, with 11 bases sitting between them. CDR3: CASSLWASSGYTF. The DNA for the CDR3 is TGTGCCAGCAGCTTGTGGGCAAGCTCTGGCTACACCTTC.

The gene calls are TRBV5-1 and TRBJ2-7; 7 bases agree with TRBD1. Germline lookup yields CDR1 SGHRS and CDR2 YFSETQ. V lost 4 bases and J lost 4; bases outside the gene matches: 14. The CDR3 totals 16 residues. CDR3 bases: TGCGCCAGCAGCCCCGGAGCCTGGCAGGGGGTGTACGAGCAGTACTTC. Encoded protein: CASSPGAWQGVYEQYF.

This clone has just a few counts. The V call is TRBV7-9, the J call TRBJ1-2, with TRBD1 matching over 7 bases. CDR3 length: 13 residues. V was pared by 4 bases and J by 11 bases, with 10 bases of the junction left unmatched. Germline V gene lookup returns CDR1 SEHNR and CDR2 FQNEAQ (reference sequence). The DNA for the CDR3 is TGTGCCAGCAGCTCCCAGGGGGATCTATTTTACACCTTC. As protein: CASSSQGDLFYTF.

This clone was seen more than once but under ten times. The chain employs TRBV6-1 and TRBJ2-7, with 8 bases lining up with TRBD1. Germline CDR1 MNHNS, CDR2 SASEGT. V lost 6 bases, J lost 6 bases, and 13 bases stayed unmatched. The CDR3 runs to 15 residues. Here the CDR3 reads CASRATKGQDAEQYF. CDR3 nucleotides: TGTGCCAGCAGAGCTACTAAGGGACAGGACGCCGAGCAGTACTTC.

This clone was observed a few times. This chain connects TRBV6-5 to TRBJ2-7, with D tentatively TRBD2 (7 bases). The CDR3 extends over 14 amino acids. The V and J ends lost 2 bases and 3 bases respectively, with 11 bases between them. Looked up from germline, CDR1 is MNHEY and CDR2 is SVGAGI. Written as DNA, the CDR3 is TGTGCCAGCAGTTACGGGGAGGGGGGCTACGAGCAGTACTTC. Protein product: CASSYGEGGYEQYF.

This clone has more than one count but fewer than ten. This chain links TRBV6-6 with TRBJ2-5, with D tentatively TRBD2 (5 bases). The ends were cut back, 5 bases at V and 11 bases at J, with 15 bases in the middle. The germline CDR1 and CDR2 sequences are MNHNY and SVGAGI (reference sequence). CDR3 size: 12 residues. The CDR3 DNA reads as TGTGCCAGCAGTGGAGTTTTGGGAGAGCAGTACTTC. Its protein is CASSGVLGEQYF.

The chain recombines TRBV29-1 with TRBJ2-7; a weak D match, TRBD1 (5 bases). CDR1 SQVTM and CDR2 ANQGSEA come from the germline V gene. The V end was cut by 3 bases, the J end by 3 bases, with 12 bases between. The CDR3 is made up of 13 amino acids. CDR3 in amino acids: CSVEGQGGYEQYF. The CDR3 DNA follows: TGCAGCGTTGAGGGCCAGGGTGGCTACGAGCAGTACTTC.

This clone has a handful of counts. The same CDR3 is also encoded by other DNA sequences in this sample. The chain combines TRBV5-1 with TRBJ2-1; 15 nucleotides line up with TRBD2. The germline V gene has CDR1 SGHRS and CDR2 YFSETQ. The CDR3 is 17 amino acids. V trimming: 3 bases; J trimming: 0 bases; junction bases outside the gene matches: 1. The CDR3 region is CASSWTSGGASYNEQFF. The CDR3 coding sequence is TGCGCCAGCAGCTGGACTAGCGGGGGGGCCTCCTACAATGAGCAGTTCTTC.

This chain links TRBV7-2 with TRBJ2-3; 7 bases are shared with TRBD1. With 5 bases clipped from V and 0 bases from J, the junction kept 2 bases outside the gene matches. From germline, CDR1 is SGHTA and CDR2 FQGNSA. The CDR3 is made up of 14 amino acids. CDR3 residues: CASSATGSTDTQYF. The CDR3 DNA sequence: TGTGCCAGCAGCGCGACAGGGAGCACAGATACGCAGTATTTT.

V gene TRBV29-1 combines with J gene TRBJ1-5; D ambiguous. Germline V gene lookup returns CDR1 SQVTM and CDR2 ANQGSEA. The CDR3 is made up of 13 amino acids. Trimming removed 4 bases from V and 2 bases from J, with 9 bases in between. The CDR3 region is CSVVVRGNQPQHF. In DNA form, the CDR3 reads TGCAGCGTTGTTGTACGGGGCAATCAGCCCCAGCATTTT.

This clone was counted only a few times. The V and J genes are TRBV6-1 and TRBJ2-7, with TRBD1 as a possible D gene (6 bases). From germline, CDR1 is MNHNS and CDR2 SASEGT. The length of the CDR3 is 12 residues. Deletions cut 10 bases from V and 3 bases from J, with 13 bases between. CDR3 protein: CATRTALYEQYF. CDR3 coding DNA: TGTGCCACCCGGACAGCTCTCTACGAGCAGTACTTC.

The rearrangement joins TRBV7-2 to TRBJ2-7, with D possibly matching TRBD2 (6 bases). Trimming pared 0 bases from V and 3 bases from J, leaving 9 bases between. Germline V gene lookup returns CDR1 SGHTA and CDR2 FQGNSA. The CDR3 length is 14 residues. The DNA of the CDR3 is TGTGCCAGCAGCTTAGCGGAGGGCGGCTACGAGCAGTACTTC. It translates to CASSLAEGGYEQYF.

Ten or more counts support this clone. The V gene is TRBV7-2, the J gene TRBJ2-1; 7 bases line up with TRBD2. In germline, CDR1 is SGHTA, CDR2 FQGNSA. V shed 5 bases, J shed 10 bases, and the junction held 14 bases outside the gene matches. The length of the CDR3 is 15 residues. This CDR3 reads CASSPTSATGGEQFF. CDR3 sequence (DNA): TGTGCCAGCAGCCCAACTAGCGCGACCGGGGGGGAGCAGTTCTTC.

The V gene is TRBV7-2, the J gene TRBJ2-7; 12 nucleotides match TRBD2. CDR3 length: 15 amino acids. V shed 6 bases, J shed 5 bases, and the junction held 8 bases outside the gene matches. The germline V gene has CDR1 SGHTA and CDR2 FQGNSA. The CDR3 coding sequence is TGTGCCAGCAGTCCACTAGCGGGGGGACCGAACGAGCAGTACTTC. The encoded protein is CASSPLAGGPNEQYF.

The V call is TRBV7-2, the J call TRBJ2-3; 10 nucleotides match TRBD2. CDR3 length equals 15 residues. Germline V gene lookup returns CDR1 SGHTA and CDR2 FQGNSA. After removal of 3 bases from V and 6 bases from J, the junction contained 6 bases not matched to a gene. The CDR3 sequence is CASSFPLAGRDTQYF. CDR3 coding DNA: TGTGCCAGCAGCTTCCCACTAGCGGGGAGGGATACGCAGTATTTT.

This chain links TRBV28 with TRBJ1-2; no reliable D call. Germline V lookup: CDR1 MDHEN, CDR2 SYDVKM. V lost 7 bases and J lost 7, with 10 bases in between. There are 11 residues in the CDR3. In DNA form, the CDR3 reads TGTGCCAGCACCCCAGGAATTGGCTACACCTTC. Residues: CASTPGIGYTF.

This chain links TRBV5-1 with TRBJ2-5; 7 nucleotides align to TRBD2. Germline CDR1 SGHRS, CDR2 YFSETQ. The CDR3 spans 15 residues. After removal of 4 bases from V and 3 bases from J, the junction contained 9 bases not matched to a gene. In nucleotides, the CDR3 is TGCGCCAGCAGCGGCTCCTGGACTAGGAAAGAGACCCAGTACTTC. This codes for CASSGSWTRKETQYF.

This clone turned up a few times. This sequence joins TRBV11-2 and TRBJ1-4; 7 bases agree with TRBD1. The CDR3 spans 15 residues. Germline V lookup: CDR1 SGHAT, CDR2 FQNNGV. With 5 bases clipped from V and 8 bases from J, the junction kept 11 bases outside the gene matches. The CDR3 DNA follows: TGTGCCAGCAGCCCGGGACAGCTCGGAGGGGAAAAACTGTTTTTT. Its translation is CASSPGQLGGEKLFF. The variable domain in full, with the rest retrieved from reference TRBV11-2 and TRBJ1-4, is EAGVAQSPRYKIIEKRQSVAFWCNPISGHATLYWYQQILGQGPKLLIQFQNNGVVDDSQLPKDRFSAERLKGVDSTLKIQPAKLEDSAVYLCASSPGQLGGEKLFFGSGTQLSVL.

The chain employs TRBV29-1 and TRBJ1-2; a possible D gene is TRBD1 (6 bases). From germline, CDR1 is SQVTM and CDR2 ANQGSEA. V dropped 4 bases and J dropped 1 base, with 13 bases sitting between them. The CDR3 length is 14 residues. CDR3 sequence reads: CSVGRDTLNYGYTF. The CDR3, as DNA: TGCAGCGTTGGTCGGGACACCCTTAACTATGGCTACACCTTC.

The chain combines TRBV29-1 with TRBJ1-2; 7 bases fit TRBD1. This CDR3 region has 15 residues. The V segment lost 4 bases and the J segment 2 bases; nucleotides outside the gene matches: 10. Germline V gene lookup returns CDR1 SQVTM and CDR2 ANQGSEA. CDR3 protein: CSVGSGGSSNYGYTF. DNA for the CDR3: TGCAGCGTTGGGTCAGGGGGAAGTTCGAACTATGGCTACACCTTC.

This CDR3 is CASSEGRGLSEAFF. CDR3 sequence (DNA): TGCGCCAGCAGTGAGGGCAGGGGGCTCTCTGAAGCTTTCTTT. The chain uses TRBV10-1 and TRBJ1-1; 8 bases align to TRBD1. This CDR3 is 14 amino acids long. Per the germline V gene, CDR1 is WNHNN and CDR2 is SYGVQD (reference sequence). V lost 2 bases, J lost 6 bases, and 5 bases stayed unmatched.

This clone was counted a few times. The chain combines TRBV15 with TRBJ2-5; D might be TRBD1 (6 bases). V was pared by 2 bases and J by 3 bases, with 10 bases between. CDR3 length: 14 residues. The germline V gene has CDR1 LNHNV and CDR2 YYDKDF (reference sequence). The CDR3 protein is CATSRPRTEETQYF. The CDR3 nucleotides are TGTGCCACCAGCAGACCCAGGACAGAAGAGACCCAGTACTTC.

The genes are TRBV5-1 and TRBJ2-2; TRBD2 might be the D (6 bases). The V end was cut by 6 bases, the J end by 5 bases, with 11 bases between. The CDR3 runs to 13 residues. Germline V lookup: CDR1 SGHRS, CDR2 YFSETQ. Here the CDR3 reads CASMAGPTGELFF. The CDR3 region has the DNA TGCGCCAGCATGGCGGGGCCGACCGGGGAGCTGTTTTTT.

This chain uses TRBV29-1 with TRBJ1-5; 7 bases fit TRBD1. Germline loops: CDR1 SQVTM, CDR2 ANQGSEA. J gave up 6 bases and V 4 bases, and 6 bases lay outside the gene matches. The CDR3 extends over 13 amino acids. In DNA form, the CDR3 reads TGCAGCGTTGGTGGACAGGTGGGTCAGCCCCAGCATTTT. Amino acids: CSVGGQVGQPQHF.

This chain links TRBV5-1 with TRBJ2-2, with TRBD1 identical over 7 bases. The germline gives CDR1 SGHRS, CDR2 YFSETQ. J was trimmed by 3 bases and V by 0 bases; bases with no gene match: 2. The CDR3 extends over 15 amino acids. The CDR3 sequence: CASSLAQGHTGELFF. The CDR3 nucleotides read TGCGCCAGCAGCTTGGCACAGGGGCACACCGGGGAGCTGTTTTTT.

This clone was counted only a few times. The chain couples TRBV11-2 to TRBJ2-7; D might be TRBD2 (6 bases). Trimming shortened V by 5 bases and J by 2 bases, and 19 bases separated the two germline ends. CDR1 is SGHAT, CDR2 FQNNGV, per germline. The CDR3 extends over 16 amino acids. The CDR3 DNA follows: TGTGCCAGCAGCCCCATCTCACGGGCGGGGACCTACGAGCAGTACTTC. Protein: CASSPISRAGTYEQYF.